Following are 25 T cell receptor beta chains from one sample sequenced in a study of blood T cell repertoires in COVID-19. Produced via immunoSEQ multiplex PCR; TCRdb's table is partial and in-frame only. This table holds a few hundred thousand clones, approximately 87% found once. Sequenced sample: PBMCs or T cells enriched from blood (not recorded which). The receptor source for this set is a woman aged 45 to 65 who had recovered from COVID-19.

The CDR3 nucleotides read TGTGCCAGTAGTATTAAGGGACAGTCGGATTACTCCTACGAGCAGTACTTC. It specifies CASSIKGQSDYSYEQYF. The V call is TRBV19, the J call TRBJ2-7; 7 bases map to TRBD1. The germline V gene encodes CDR1 LNHDA and CDR2 SQIVND (reference sequence). The V and J ends lost 3 bases and 0 bases, in that order; junction bases with no gene match: 11. This CDR3 is 17 amino acids long.

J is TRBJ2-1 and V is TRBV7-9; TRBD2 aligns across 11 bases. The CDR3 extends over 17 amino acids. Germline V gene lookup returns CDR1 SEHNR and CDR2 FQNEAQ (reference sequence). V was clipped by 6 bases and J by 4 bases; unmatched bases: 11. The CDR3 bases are TGTGCCAGCAGGCGACCGGACGCTAGCGGGGGGTACAATGAGCAGTTCTTC. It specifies CASRRPDASGGYNEQFF.

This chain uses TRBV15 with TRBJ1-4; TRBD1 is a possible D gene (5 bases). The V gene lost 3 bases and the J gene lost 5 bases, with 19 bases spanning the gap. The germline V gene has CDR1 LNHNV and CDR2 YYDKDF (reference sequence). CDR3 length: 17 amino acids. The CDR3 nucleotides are TGTGCCACCAGCAGGGAAACTAGTGGGGGAGGAAATGAAAAACTGTTTTTT. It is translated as CATSRETSGGGNEKLFF.

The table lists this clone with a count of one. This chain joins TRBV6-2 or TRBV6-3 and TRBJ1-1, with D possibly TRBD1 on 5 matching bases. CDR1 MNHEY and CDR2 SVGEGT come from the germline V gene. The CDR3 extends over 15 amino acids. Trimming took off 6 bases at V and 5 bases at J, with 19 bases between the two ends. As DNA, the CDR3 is TGTGCCAGCAGCTCCGGGGCCGGGGGAGAAACTGAAGCTTTCTTT. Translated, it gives CASSSGAGGETEAFF.

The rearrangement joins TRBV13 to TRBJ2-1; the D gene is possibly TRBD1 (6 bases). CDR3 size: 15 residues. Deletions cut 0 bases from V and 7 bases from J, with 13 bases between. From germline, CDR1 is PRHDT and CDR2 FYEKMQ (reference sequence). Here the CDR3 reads CASSLGTGGLNEQFF. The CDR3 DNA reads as TGTGCCAGCAGCTTAGGGACAGGAGGCCTTAATGAGCAGTTCTTC.

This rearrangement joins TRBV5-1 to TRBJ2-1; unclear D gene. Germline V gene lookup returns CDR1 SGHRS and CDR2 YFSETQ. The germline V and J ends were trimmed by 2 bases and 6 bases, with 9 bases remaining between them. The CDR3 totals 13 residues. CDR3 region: CASSFPGGNEQFF. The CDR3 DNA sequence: TGCGCCAGCAGCTTCCCGGGTGGCAATGAGCAGTTCTTC. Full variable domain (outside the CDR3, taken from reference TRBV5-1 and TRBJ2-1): KAGVTQTPRYLIKTRGQQVTLSCSPISGHRSVSWYQQTPGQGLQFLFEYFSETQRNKGNFPGRFSGRQFSNSRSEMNVSTLELGDSALYLCASSFPGGNEQFFGPGTRLTVL.

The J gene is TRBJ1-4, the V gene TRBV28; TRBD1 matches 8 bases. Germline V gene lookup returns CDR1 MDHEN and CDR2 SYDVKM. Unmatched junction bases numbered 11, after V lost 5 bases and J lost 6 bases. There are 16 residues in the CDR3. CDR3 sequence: CASSATGQEMYEKLFF. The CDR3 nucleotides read TGTGCCAGCAGTGCCACGGGACAGGAGATGTATGAAAAACTGTTTTTT.

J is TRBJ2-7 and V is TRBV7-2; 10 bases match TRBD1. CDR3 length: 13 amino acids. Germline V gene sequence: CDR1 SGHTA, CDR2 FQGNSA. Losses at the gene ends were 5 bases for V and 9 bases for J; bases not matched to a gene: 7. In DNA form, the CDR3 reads TGTGCCAGCAGCCGACAGGGGGCGCCTGGGCAGTACTTC. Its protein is CASSRQGAPGQYF.

The CDR3 region is CASGLVHGQASFYNEQFF. In DNA, the CDR3 is TGTGCTAGTGGTTTGGTCCATGGACAGGCCTCCTTCTACAATGAGCAGTTCTTC. This sequence joins TRBV12-5 and TRBJ2-1; the match to TRBD1 covers 7 bases. This CDR3 is 18 amino acids long. The J segment lost 3 bases and the V segment lost 0 bases, leaving 11 bases of the junction unmatched. In germline, CDR1 is LGHNT, CDR2 FRNRAP. The full variable domain, rest sourced from reference TRBV12-5 and TRBJ2-1, is DARVTQTPRHKVTEMGQEVTMRCQPILGHNTVFWYRQTMMQGLELLAYFRNRAPLDDSGMPKDRFSAEMPDATLATLKIQPSEPRDSAVYFCASGLVHGQASFYNEQFFGPGTRLTVL.

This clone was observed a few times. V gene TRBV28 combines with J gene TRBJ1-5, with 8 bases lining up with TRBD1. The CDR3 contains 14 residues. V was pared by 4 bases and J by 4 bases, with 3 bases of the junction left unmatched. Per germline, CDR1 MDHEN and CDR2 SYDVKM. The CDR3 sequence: CASSSRTGNQPQHF. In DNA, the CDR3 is TGTGCCAGCAGTTCCCGGACAGGGAATCAGCCCCAGCATTTT.

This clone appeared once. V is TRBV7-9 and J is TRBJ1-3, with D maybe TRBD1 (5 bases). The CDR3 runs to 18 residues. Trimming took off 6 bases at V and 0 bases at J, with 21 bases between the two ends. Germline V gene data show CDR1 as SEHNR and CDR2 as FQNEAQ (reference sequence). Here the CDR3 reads CASRPRMGVGSSGNTIYF. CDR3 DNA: TGTGCCAGCAGACCCAGGATGGGGGTCGGGAGCTCTGGAAACACCATATATTTT.

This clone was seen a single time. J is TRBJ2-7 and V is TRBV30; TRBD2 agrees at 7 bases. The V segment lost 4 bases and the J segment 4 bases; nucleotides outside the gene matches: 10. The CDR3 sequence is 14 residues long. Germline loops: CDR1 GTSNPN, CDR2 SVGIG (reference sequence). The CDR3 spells CAWTRRLAVYEQYF. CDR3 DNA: TGTGCCTGGACTCGGAGGCTAGCGGTTTACGAGCAGTACTTC.

In nucleotides, the CDR3 is TGTGCCAGCAGCCGCTATGGAGCGGGGGGGCTAGATACGCAGTATTTT. Translated: CASSRYGAGGLDTQYF. This sequence joins TRBV3-1 (or the pseudogene TRBV3-2) and TRBJ2-3, with TRBD2 identical over 10 bases. CDR1 and CDR2 from the germline V gene are LGHDT and YNNKEL (reference sequence). This CDR3 has 16 residues. The V gene end was trimmed by 4 bases and the J gene end by 5 bases; junction bases not matched to a gene: 9.

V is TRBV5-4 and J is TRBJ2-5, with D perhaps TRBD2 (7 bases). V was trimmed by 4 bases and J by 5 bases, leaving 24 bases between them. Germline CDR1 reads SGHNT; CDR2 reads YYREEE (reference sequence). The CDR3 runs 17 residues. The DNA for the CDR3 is TGTGCCAGCAGCCCGTTCGGGGGGCGGGGACCCCGGGAGACCCAGTACTTC. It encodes CASSPFGGRGPRETQYF.

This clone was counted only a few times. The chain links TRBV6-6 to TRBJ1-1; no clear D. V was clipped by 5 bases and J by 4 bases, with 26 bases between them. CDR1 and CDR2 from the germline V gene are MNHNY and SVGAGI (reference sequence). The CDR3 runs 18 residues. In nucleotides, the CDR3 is TGTGCCAGCAGTCGAAGATTAACGCTCCGGAGGGAAGGCACTGAAGCTTTCTTT. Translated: CASSRRLTLRREGTEAFF.

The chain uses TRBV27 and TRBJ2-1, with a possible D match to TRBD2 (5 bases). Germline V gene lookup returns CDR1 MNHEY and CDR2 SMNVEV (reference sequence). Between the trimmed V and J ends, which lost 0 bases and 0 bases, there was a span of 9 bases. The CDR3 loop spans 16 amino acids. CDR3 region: CASSLSGVSSYNEQFF. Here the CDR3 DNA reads TGTGCCAGCAGTTTATCCGGGGTAAGCTCCTACAATGAGCAGTTCTTC.

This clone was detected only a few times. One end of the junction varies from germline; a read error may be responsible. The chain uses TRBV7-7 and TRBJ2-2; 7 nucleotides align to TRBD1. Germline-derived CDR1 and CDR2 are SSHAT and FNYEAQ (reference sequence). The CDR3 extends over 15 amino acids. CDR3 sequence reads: CASSLDRVGTGELFF. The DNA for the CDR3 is TGTGCTAGCAGCCTTGACAGGGTGGGCACCGGGGAGCTGTTTTTT. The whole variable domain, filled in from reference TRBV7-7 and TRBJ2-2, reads GAGVSQSPRYKVTKRGQDVTLRCDPISSHATLYWYQQALGQGPEFLTYFNYEAQPDKSGLPSDRFSAERPEGSISTLTIQRTEQRDSAMYRCASSLDRVGTGELFFGEGSRLTVL.

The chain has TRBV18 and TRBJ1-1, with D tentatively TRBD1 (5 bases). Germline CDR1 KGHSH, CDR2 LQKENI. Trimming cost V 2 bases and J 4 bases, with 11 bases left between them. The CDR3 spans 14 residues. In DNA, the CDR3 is TGTGCCAGCTCACCAGAAAGGGGCATCACTGAAGCTTTCTTT. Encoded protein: CASSPERGITEAFF.

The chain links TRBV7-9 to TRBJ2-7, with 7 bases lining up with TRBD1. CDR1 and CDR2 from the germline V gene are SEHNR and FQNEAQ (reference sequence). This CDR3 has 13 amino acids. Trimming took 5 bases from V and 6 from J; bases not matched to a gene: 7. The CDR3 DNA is TGTGCCAGCAGCGGGCGACAGGGAGTCGAGCAGTACTTC. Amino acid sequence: CASSGRQGVEQYF.

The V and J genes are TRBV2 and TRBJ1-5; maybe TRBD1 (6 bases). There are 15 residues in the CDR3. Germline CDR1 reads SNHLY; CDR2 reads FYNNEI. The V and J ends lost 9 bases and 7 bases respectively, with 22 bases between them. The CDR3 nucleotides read TGTGCCAGTAACCTTGAACAGGGTGTTAGACAGCCCCAGCATTTT. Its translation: CASNLEQGVRQPQHF.

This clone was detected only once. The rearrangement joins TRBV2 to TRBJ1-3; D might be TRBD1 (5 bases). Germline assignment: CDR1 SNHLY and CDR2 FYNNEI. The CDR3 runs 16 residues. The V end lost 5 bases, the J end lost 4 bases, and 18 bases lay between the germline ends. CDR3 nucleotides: TGTGCCAGCAGTCCCACAGGTACCGGAGACGGAAACACCATATATTTT. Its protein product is CASSPTGTGDGNTIYF.

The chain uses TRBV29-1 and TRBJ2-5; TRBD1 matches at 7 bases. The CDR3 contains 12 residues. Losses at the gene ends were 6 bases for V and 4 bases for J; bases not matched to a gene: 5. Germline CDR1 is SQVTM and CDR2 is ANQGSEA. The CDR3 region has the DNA TGCAGCGTGGCACAGGGGAGAGAGACCCAGTACTTC. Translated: CSVAQGRETQYF.

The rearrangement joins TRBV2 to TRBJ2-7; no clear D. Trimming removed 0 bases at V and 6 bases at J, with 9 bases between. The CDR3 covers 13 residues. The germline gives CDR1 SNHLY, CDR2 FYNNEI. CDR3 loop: CASSEALLGEQYF. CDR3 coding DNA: TGTGCCAGCAGTGAAGCGCTTCTAGGCGAGCAGTACTTC.

In nucleotides, the CDR3 is TGTGCCAGCAGCTTGGAACAGGGGGCTTATGAAAAACTGTTTTTT. Encoded protein: CASSLEQGAYEKLFF. This chain links TRBV5-5 with TRBJ1-4, with TRBD1 identical over 9 bases. This CDR3 is built from 15 residues. Germline CDR1 is SGHKS and CDR2 is YYEKEE (reference sequence). V lost 0 bases, J lost 6 bases, and 3 bases stayed unmatched.

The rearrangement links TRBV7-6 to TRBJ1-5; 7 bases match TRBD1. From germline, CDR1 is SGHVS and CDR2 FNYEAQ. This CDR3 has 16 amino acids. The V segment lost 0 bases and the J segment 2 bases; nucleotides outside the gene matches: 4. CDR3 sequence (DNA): TGTGCCAGCAGCTTAGCATCCGGACAGGGCAATCAGCCCCAGCATTTT. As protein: CASSLASGQGNQPQHF.